This TCR beta chain was captured in a study of shared clonotypes between healthy human individuals. Study-level results: An expected dependence of interdonor clonotype sharing on sequencing depth was noted.

Naive CD8 cells lacked CD45RO, underwent positive selection for CCR7 and left out terminally differentiated effector memory CD45RA+ cells. This table comes from immunoSEQ multiplex PCR, and its TCRdb copy is limited to in-frame clones, with some not included. The sample lists 2 million or so clones; roughly 94% were seen once. Note on this clone: Its target is unknown.

The junction had 14 bases not matched to a gene; V was cut back by 5 bases and J by 7 bases. The germline CDR1 and CDR2 sequences are SGHTA and FQGNSA. The CDR3 sequence is 16 residues long. This rearrangement joins TRBV7-2 to TRBJ2-1; 7 bases match TRBD2. The sample was naive CD8+ T cells sorted from blood. This receptor was obtained from a man aged 18 to 30 in good health. CDR3 in amino acids: CASSVLGEGLSNEQFF. CDR3 nucleotides: TGTGCCAGCAGCGTCCTCGGGGAGGGCCTCTCGAATGAGCAGTTCTTC.